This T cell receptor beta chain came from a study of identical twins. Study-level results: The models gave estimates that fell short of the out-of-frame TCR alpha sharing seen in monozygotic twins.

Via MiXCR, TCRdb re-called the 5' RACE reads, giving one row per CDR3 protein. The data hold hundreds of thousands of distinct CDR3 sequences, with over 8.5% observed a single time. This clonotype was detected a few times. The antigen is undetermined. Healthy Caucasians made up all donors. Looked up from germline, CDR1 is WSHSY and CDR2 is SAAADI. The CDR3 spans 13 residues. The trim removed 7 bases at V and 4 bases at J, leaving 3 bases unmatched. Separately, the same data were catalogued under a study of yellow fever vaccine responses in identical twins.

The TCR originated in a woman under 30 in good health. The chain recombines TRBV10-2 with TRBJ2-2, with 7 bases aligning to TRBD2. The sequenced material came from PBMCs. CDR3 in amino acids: CASTASGTGELFF. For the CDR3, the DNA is TGCGCCAGCACGGCTAGCGGCACCGGGGAGCTGTTTTTT.